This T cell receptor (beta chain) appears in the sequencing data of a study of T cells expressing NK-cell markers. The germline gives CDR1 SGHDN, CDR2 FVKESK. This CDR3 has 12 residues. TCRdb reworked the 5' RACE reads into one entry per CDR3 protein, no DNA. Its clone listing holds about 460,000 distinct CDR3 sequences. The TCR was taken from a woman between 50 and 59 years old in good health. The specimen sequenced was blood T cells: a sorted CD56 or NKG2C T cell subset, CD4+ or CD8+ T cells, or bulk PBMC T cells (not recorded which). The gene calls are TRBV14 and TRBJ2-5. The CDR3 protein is CASALYQETQYF.